This TCR beta chain stems from a study of blood T cell repertoires in COVID-19. Original analysis: The authors estimated nucleated cell counts from reference gene primer amplification. Sequencing used immunoSEQ multiplex PCR; TCRdb keeps in-frame clones, though not all of them. V, J and clone size are those of that table, while D and trimming were read from the DNA. The table records approximately 190,000 clones, about 88% of them present only once. Germline V CDR1 and CDR2: MDHEN, SYDVKM. The length of the CDR3 is 15 residues. The V and J ends lost 3 bases and 6 bases, in that order; junction bases with no gene match: 6. This clone has a handful of counts.

This sequence was found in a woman aged 35 to 49 who had recovered from COVID-19. The sample taken for sequencing was peripheral blood. The V call is TRBV28, the J call TRBJ1-5; 9 bases agree with TRBD1. CDR3 loop: CASSFSTGGSQPQHF. The CDR3 nucleotides are TGTGCCAGCAGTTTCTCAACAGGGGGCAGTCAGCCCCAGCATTTT.